One and the same sample provided the 27 T cell receptor beta chains below, sequenced in a study of cytomegalovirus exposure and HLA in healthy donors. The primer mix had 60 Vbeta and 13 Jbeta primers. Repertoires were generated with immunoSEQ multiplex PCR, while TCRdb's copy carries only in-frame clones and drops some. The table lists about 100,000 clones, approximately 72% of them singletons. The sample comprised PBMCs. Receptors were obtained from a male donor in good health and CMV-seropositive.

With respect to this clone: The junction departs from the called germline gene at one end, perhaps through a read error. This chain connects TRBV29-1 to TRBJ1-3; TRBD1 agrees at 7 bases. The CDR3 totals 10 residues. Germline CDR1 and CDR2: SQVTM and ANQGSEA. The CDR3 region has the DNA TGCAGCGCAGGGACAGCGGAACGGGACTTT. It is translated as CSAGTAERDF. The variable domain in full, with the rest retrieved from reference TRBV29-1 and TRBJ1-3, is SAVISQKPSRDICQRGTSLTIQCQVDSQVTMMFWYRQQPGQSLTLIATANQGSEATYESGFVIDKFPISRPNLTFSTLTVSNMSPEDSSIYLCSAGTAERDFGEGSWLTVV.

CDR3 amino acids: CASSLYGAKGYGYTF. The CDR3 bases are TGTGCCAGCAGTTTATATGGGGCAAAGGGCTATGGCTACACCTTC. The V call is TRBV27, the J call TRBJ1-2; possibly TRBD1 for D (5 bases). Trimming shortened V by 1 base and J by 4 bases, and 13 bases separated the two germline ends. In germline, CDR1 is MNHEY, CDR2 SMNVEV (reference sequence). The CDR3 is made up of 15 amino acids.

The V and J genes are TRBV27 and TRBJ2-1, with 8 bases that match TRBD2. Germline values: CDR1 MNHEY, CDR2 SMNVEV (reference sequence). This CDR3 is 16 amino acids long. The ends lost 7 bases at V and 1 base at J; junction bases unmatched: 9. The CDR3 here is CASTPIPGGSYNEQFF. As DNA, the CDR3 is TGTGCCAGCACCCCTATTCCGGGGGGGTCCTACAATGAGCAGTTCTTC.

This clone was found a few times. The chain is built from TRBV11-3 and TRBJ2-4; no firm D call. The CDR3 has 15 residues. With 5 bases removed from V and 0 bases from J, the gap between germline ends came to 11 bases. The germline CDR1 and CDR2 sequences are SGHNT and YENEEA. CDR3 coding DNA: TGTGCCAGCAGCGGCGGTATCGTAGCCAAAAACATTCAGTACTTC. Translated, it gives CASSGGIVAKNIQYF.

This chain uses TRBV14 with TRBJ2-5; D gene unclear. Per the germline V gene, CDR1 is SGHDN and CDR2 is FVKESK. This CDR3 region has 16 residues. V was pared by 1 base and J by 0 bases, with 12 bases between. In DNA, the CDR3 is TGTGCCAGCAGCCAAGCGAGACACCGGTACCAAGAGACCCAGTACTTC. Translated, it gives CASSQARHRYQETQYF.

The V and J genes are TRBV4-2 and TRBJ2-3, with TRBD2 matching 15 bases. The CDR3 length is 23 residues. V dropped 3 bases and J dropped 2; count of bases not matched to a gene: 21. CDR1 and CDR2 (germline): LGHNA, YNFKEQ. CDR3 DNA sequence: TGTGCCAGCAGCCATCATTACTCCCCGGGACTAGCGGGGGGATTTACCACCACAGATACGCAGTATTTT. Translation gives CASSHHYSPGLAGGFTTTDTQYF.

The chain employs TRBV7-2 and TRBJ1-5, with D possibly being TRBD1 (5 bases). The CDR3 is 16 amino acids. Germline V gene data show CDR1 as SGHTA and CDR2 as FQGNSA. Trimming shortened V by 0 bases and J by 3 bases, and 12 bases separated the two germline ends. The chain's CDR3 is CASSLAQGDLNQPQHF. The CDR3 region has the DNA TGTGCCAGCAGCTTAGCGCAGGGTGACCTCAATCAGCCCCAGCATTTT.

The gene calls are TRBV5-4 and TRBJ1-6; D may be TRBD1 (6 bases). Trimming left V 6 bases short and J 7 bases short, with 17 bases between. Germline V gene sequence: CDR1 SGHNT, CDR2 YYREEE (reference sequence). This CDR3 has 15 amino acids. The DNA of the CDR3 is TGTGCCAGCACCATGACCGGACAGATCAATTCACCCCTCCACTTT. The encoded protein is CASTMTGQINSPLHF.

With regard to this clone: At the DNA level, this CDR3 is encoded by other sequences in the same sample as well. The rearrangement joins TRBV6-1 to TRBJ2-5; TRBD2 matches at 10 bases. V lost 0 bases, J lost 4 bases, and 11 bases stayed unmatched. Germline V gives CDR1 MNHNS, CDR2 SASEGT. This CDR3 has 18 residues. This chain's CDR3 is CASSEATSGAAVGETQYF. The DNA of the CDR3 is TGTGCCAGCAGTGAAGCCACTAGCGGGGCTGCCGTAGGAGAGACCCAGTACTTC.

This rearrangement joins TRBV7-2 to TRBJ1-2, with 9 bases identical to TRBD1. Germline lookup yields CDR1 SGHTA and CDR2 FQGNSA. The trim removed 5 bases at V and 6 bases at J, leaving 16 bases unmatched. The CDR3 consists of 17 residues. CDR3 in amino acids: CASSHDTGGGTRNGYTF. DNA for the CDR3: TGTGCCAGCAGCCACGATACAGGGGGCGGTACTCGCAATGGCTACACCTTC.

The rearrangement links TRBV7-9 to TRBJ2-7, with 8 bases aligning to TRBD1. This CDR3 has 18 residues. After removal of 2 bases from V and 1 base from J, the junction contained 13 bases not matched to a gene. Germline V gives CDR1 SEHNR, CDR2 FQNEAQ (reference sequence). The CDR3 DNA sequence: TGTGCCAGCAGCTTAATCACCATCTGGACAGGGAAGTCCTACGAGCAGTACTTC. It codes for CASSLITIWTGKSYEQYF.

This chain links TRBV6-5 with TRBJ1-3; D may be TRBD1 (5 bases). Between the trimmed V and J ends, which lost 5 bases and 0 bases, there was a span of 11 bases. From germline, CDR1 is MNHEY and CDR2 SVGAGI. The CDR3 has 15 amino acids. The CDR3 is CASSLQAASGNTIYF. The CDR3 DNA follows: TGTGCCAGCAGTCTACAGGCAGCCTCTGGAAACACCATATATTTT.

This chain connects TRBV28 to TRBJ1-1; D is perhaps TRBD1 (6 bases). This CDR3 is 14 amino acids long. Looked up from germline, CDR1 is MDHEN and CDR2 is SYDVKM. Trimming pared 4 bases from V and 1 base from J, leaving 10 bases between. CDR3 bases: TGTGCCAGCAGTTCCAGGGGTGCGAACACTGAAGCTTTCTTT. Translating gives CASSSRGANTEAFF.

This chain uses TRBV7-2 with TRBJ2-5, with D possibly matching TRBD1 (6 bases). V lost 4 bases, J lost 2 bases, and 8 bases lay in between. Germline V CDR1 and CDR2: SGHTA, FQGNSA. This CDR3 has 13 residues. The CDR3 here is CASSWGHQETQYF. The CDR3 DNA reads TGTGCCAGCAGCTGGGGACATCAAGAGACCCAGTACTTC.

The rearrangement uses TRBV28 and TRBJ1-1, with no clear D. Germline V gene lookup returns CDR1 MDHEN and CDR2 SYDVKM. CDR3 length: 15 residues. Deletions cut 4 bases from V and 2 bases from J, with 14 bases between. CDR3 region: CASSSLFQVNTEAFF. The CDR3 DNA follows: TGTGCCAGCAGTTCCCTCTTCCAGGTTAACACTGAAGCTTTCTTT.

V is TRBV28 and J is TRBJ1-6, with 8 bases aligning to TRBD1. Germline V CDR1 and CDR2: MDHEN, SYDVKM. The CDR3 loop spans 14 amino acids. The V and J ends lost 8 bases and 11 bases, in that order; junction bases with no gene match: 11. CDR3 protein: CASGTDRGRAPLHF. The CDR3 bases are TGTGCCAGCGGGACCGACAGGGGCAGAGCACCCCTCCACTTT.

The J gene is TRBJ2-5, the V gene TRBV7-9, with 8 bases matching TRBD2. The trim removed 11 bases at V and 5 bases at J, leaving 13 bases unmatched. Germline V gene sequence: CDR1 SEHNR, CDR2 FQNEAQ (reference sequence). This CDR3 is 14 amino acids long. CDR3: CASRASGFEETQYF. The CDR3 DNA reads TGTGCCTCCAGGGCTAGCGGGTTTGAGGAGACCCAGTACTTC. Full variable domain (outside the CDR3, taken from reference TRBV7-9 and TRBJ2-5): DTGVSQNPRHKITKRGQNVTFRCDPISEHNRLYWYRQTLGQGPEFLTYFQNEAQLEKSRLLSDRFSAERPKGSFSTLEIQRTEQGDSAMYLCASRASGFEETQYFGPGTRLLVL.

The V and J genes are TRBV30 and TRBJ1-1, with unresolved D. This CDR3 has 12 residues. The V end lost 4 bases, the J end lost 5 bases, and 11 bases lay between the germline ends. Germline V gene data show CDR1 as GTSNPN and CDR2 as SVGIG (reference sequence). This chain's CDR3 is CAWIEGGTEAFF. As DNA, the CDR3 is TGTGCCTGGATTGAGGGAGGGACTGAAGCTTTCTTT.

The chain recombines TRBV5-5 with TRBJ1-1; tentatively, D is TRBD1 (6 bases). The V end was cut by 3 bases, the J end by 3 bases, with 15 bases between. The length of the CDR3 is 15 residues. The germline gives CDR1 SGHKS, CDR2 YYEKEE (reference sequence). The CDR3 DNA sequence: TGTGCCAGCAGCTCAGCCGGGACATCCTACACTGAAGCTTTCTTT. Residues: CASSSAGTSYTEAFF.

This clone occurred a few times. Additional DNA sequences in this sample encode the identical CDR3. The chain is built from TRBV7-2 and TRBJ2-3; 7 bases agree with TRBD1. Germline V CDR1 and CDR2: SGHTA, FQGNSA. The CDR3 is 14 residues long. The V segment lost 5 bases and the J segment 4 bases; nucleotides outside the gene matches: 6. The CDR3 protein is CASSTRQGPDTQYF. The CDR3, as DNA: TGTGCCAGCAGCACCAGACAGGGTCCAGATACGCAGTATTTT. The complete variable domain, with remaining parts taken from reference TRBV7-2 and TRBJ2-3, reads GAGVSQSPSNKVTEKGKDVELRCDPISGHTALYWYRQSLGQGLEFLIYFQGNSAPDKSGLPSDRFSAERTGGSVSTLTIQRTQQEDSAVYLCASSTRQGPDTQYFGPGTRLTVL.

V and J are TRBV4-3 and TRBJ2-3, with 11 bases lining up with TRBD2. The trim removed 3 bases at V and 3 bases at J, leaving 8 bases unmatched. The length of the CDR3 is 17 residues. The V gene's germline CDR1 is LGHNA and CDR2 YSLEER. Written as DNA, the CDR3 is TGCGCCAGCAGCCAGAATAGGGCTAGCGGGGGGACAGATACGCAGTATTTT. It codes for CASSQNRASGGTDTQYF.

The chain uses TRBV5-6 and TRBJ2-1, with a tentative D call TRBD2 (6 bases). The germline V gene has CDR1 SGHDT and CDR2 YYEEEE. The germline V and J ends were trimmed by 8 bases and 2 bases, with 14 bases remaining between them. The CDR3 length is 14 residues. The CDR3, as DNA: TGTGCCAGTCGTGGGTGGGGGGCCTACAATGAGCAGTTCTTC. This encodes CASRGWGAYNEQFF. Variable domain in full (rest from reference TRBV5-6 and TRBJ2-1): DAGVTQSPTHLIKTRGQQVTLRCSPKSGHDTVSWYQQALGQGPQFIFQYYEEEERQRGNFPDRFSGHQFPNYSSELNVNALLLGDSALYLCASRGWGAYNEQFFGPGTRLTVL.

The V call is TRBV12-5, the J call TRBJ2-3; 8 bases agree with TRBD1. Germline trimming cut 0 bases from V and 1 base from J; bases unmatched to any gene: 3. There are 16 residues in the CDR3. Per the germline V gene, CDR1 is LGHNT and CDR2 is FRNRAP. Here the CDR3 DNA reads TGTGCTAGTGGTTTGGTCGAGACAGGGGGCACAGATACGCAGTATTTT. It translates to CASGLVETGGTDTQYF. Looking up the rest from reference TRBV12-5 and TRBJ2-3 gives the full variable domain: DARVTQTPRHKVTEMGQEVTMRCQPILGHNTVFWYRQTMMQGLELLAYFRNRAPLDDSGMPKDRFSAEMPDATLATLKIQPSEPRDSAVYFCASGLVETGGTDTQYFGPGTRLTVL.

The genes are TRBV2 and TRBJ1-3; D remains unclear. The V end was cut by 8 bases, the J end by 2 bases, with 16 bases between. Germline loops: CDR1 SNHLY, CDR2 FYNNEI. The CDR3 has 15 amino acids. The CDR3, as DNA: TGTGCCAGCTCCCGGTCCAGGAGGGCTGGAAACACCATATATTTT. Its protein product is CASSRSRRAGNTIYF.

The chain recombines TRBV5-1 with TRBJ2-7; 8 bases line up with TRBD2. The germline gives CDR1 SGHRS, CDR2 YFSETQ. CDR3 length: 14 residues. The trim removed 5 bases at V and 3 bases at J, leaving 7 bases unmatched. The CDR3 protein is CASRPAGVVYEQYF. The CDR3 coding sequence is TGCGCCAGCAGGCCAGCGGGGGTAGTCTACGAGCAGTACTTC.

In its sample, this clone was seen once. The chain is built from TRBV5-4 and TRBJ2-1; 9 bases agree with TRBD1. Germline V gene lookup returns CDR1 SGHNT and CDR2 YYREEE (reference sequence). CDR3 length equals 14 residues. Losses at the gene ends were 6 bases for V and 4 bases for J; bases not matched to a gene: 5. In nucleotides, the CDR3 is TGTGCCAGCAACCCCGGGACAGGGTACAATGAGCAGTTCTTC. Residues: CASNPGTGYNEQFF.

Notes on this clone: The junction departs from germline at one end; a sequencing error may be responsible. The rearrangement links TRBV7-7 to TRBJ2-7; 8 bases line up with TRBD1. The germline gives CDR1 SSHAT, CDR2 FNYEAQ (reference sequence). This CDR3 spans 15 amino acids. CDR3 nucleotides: TGTGCTAGCAGCTTAGGTCAGGGGGCCGCCTACGAGCAGTACTTC. It encodes CASSLGQGAAYEQYF.